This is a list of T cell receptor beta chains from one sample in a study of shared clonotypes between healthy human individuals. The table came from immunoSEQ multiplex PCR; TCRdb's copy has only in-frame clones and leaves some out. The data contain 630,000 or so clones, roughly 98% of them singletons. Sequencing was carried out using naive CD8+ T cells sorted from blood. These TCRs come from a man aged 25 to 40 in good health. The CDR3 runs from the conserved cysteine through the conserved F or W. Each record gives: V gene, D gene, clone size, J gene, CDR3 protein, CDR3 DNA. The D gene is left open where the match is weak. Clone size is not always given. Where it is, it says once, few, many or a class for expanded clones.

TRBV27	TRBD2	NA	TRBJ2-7	CASSSLAGASYRNYEQYF	TGTGCCAGCAGTTCACTAGCGGGAGCGAGTTACAGGAACTACGAGCAGTACTTC
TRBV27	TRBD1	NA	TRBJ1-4	CASSTFWGTENEKLFF	TGTGCCAGCAGCACATTTTGGGGGACAGAGAACGAAAAACTGTTTTTT
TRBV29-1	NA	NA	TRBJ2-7	CSVEDREREYEQYF	TGCAGCGTTGAAGATCGAGAACGGGAGTACGAGCAGTACTTC
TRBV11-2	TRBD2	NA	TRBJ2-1	CASSLISGSPHNEQFF	TGTGCCAGCAGCTTAATTAGCGGGAGTCCCCACAATGAGCAGTTCTTC
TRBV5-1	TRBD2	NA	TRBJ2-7	CASSFSTPSGTAYEQYF	TGCGCCAGCAGCTTTTCCACGCCTAGCGGGACCGCCTACGAGCAGTACTTC
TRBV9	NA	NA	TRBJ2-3	CASSVLNTDTQYF	TGTGCCAGCAGCGTTCTTAACACAGATACGCAGTATTTT
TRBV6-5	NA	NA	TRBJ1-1	CASSRYRTVLGEAFF	TGTGCCAGCAGTCGATACCGGACTGTACTAGGTGAAGCTTTCTTT
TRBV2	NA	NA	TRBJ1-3	CASSGWTPRKGNTIYF	TGTGCCAGCAGTGGTTGGACCCCACGGAAGGGAAACACCATATATTTT
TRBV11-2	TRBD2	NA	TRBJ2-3	CASSSGLAGTTDTQYF	TGTGCCAGCAGCTCGGGACTAGCGGGCACCACAGATACGCAGTATTTT
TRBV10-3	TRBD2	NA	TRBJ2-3	CAISQTSAGTDTQYF	TGTGCCATCAGTCAGACTAGCGCAGGCACAGATACGCAGTATTTT
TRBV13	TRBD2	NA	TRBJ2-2	CASSQGLAELANTGELFF	TGTGCCAGCAGCCAGGGACTAGCAGAACTCGCGAACACCGGGGAGCTGTTTTTT
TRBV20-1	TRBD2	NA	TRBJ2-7	CSASIAGEYF	TGCAGTGCTAGTATCGCGGGGGAGTACTTC
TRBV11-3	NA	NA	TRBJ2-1	CASSWNGNSDEQFF	TGTGCCAGCAGCTGGAACGGAAACTCTGATGAGCAGTTCTTC
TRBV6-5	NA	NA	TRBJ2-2	CASSFAGGIGELFF	TGTGCCAGCAGCTTCGCCGGGGGCATCGGGGAGCTGTTTTTT
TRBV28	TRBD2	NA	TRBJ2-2	CASSKGLAGGARELFF	TGTGCCAGCAGTAAGGGACTAGCGGGGGGAGCCCGGGAGCTGTTTTTT
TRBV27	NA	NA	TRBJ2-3	CASSLSGTLRADTQYF	TGTGCCAGCAGTTTATCGGGGACCCTGCGGGCAGATACGCAGTATTTT
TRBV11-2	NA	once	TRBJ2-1	CASNGGESGYNEQFF	TGTGCCAGCAACGGAGGAGAAAGCGGATACAATGAGCAGTTCTTC
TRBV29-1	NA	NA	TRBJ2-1	CSVQGGYRENKYYNEQFF	TGCAGCGTCCAAGGTGGCTACCGGGAGAACAAATATTACAATGAGCAGTTCTTC
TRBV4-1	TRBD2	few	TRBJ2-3	CASSQEWTSGRATDTQYF	TGCGCCAGCAGCCAAGAATGGACTAGCGGGAGGGCCACAGATACGCAGTATTTT
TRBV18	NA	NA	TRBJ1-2	CASGPMSAIDDGYTF	TGTGCCAGCGGACCGATGTCGGCAATTGACGATGGCTACACCTTC
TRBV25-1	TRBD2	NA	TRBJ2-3	CASSDSGRARDTQYF	TGTGCCAGCAGTGATTCAGGGAGGGCCAGGGATACGCAGTATTTT
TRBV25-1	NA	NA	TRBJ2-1	CASSEYRGTDEQFF	TGTGCCAGCAGTGAATACAGGGGAACCGATGAGCAGTTCTTC
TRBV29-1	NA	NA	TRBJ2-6	CSVEPITGEAGANVLTF	TGCAGCGTTGAGCCGATCACAGGAGAAGCTGGGGCCAACGTCCTGACTTTC
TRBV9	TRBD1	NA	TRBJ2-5	CASSGGQTPQETQYF	TGTGCCAGCAGCGGGGGACAGACACCGCAGGAGACCCAGTACTTC
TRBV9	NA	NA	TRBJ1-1	CASSVWGTNTEAFF	TGTGCCAGCAGCGTATGGGGAACCAACACTGAAGCTTTCTTT
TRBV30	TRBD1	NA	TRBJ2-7	CAFEGGLTANEQYF	TGTGCCTTTGAAGGGGGCCTAACTGCCAACGAGCAGTACTTC
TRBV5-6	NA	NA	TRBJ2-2	CASSFSAGELFF	TGTGCCAGCAGCTTTTCTGCCGGGGAGCTGTTTTTT
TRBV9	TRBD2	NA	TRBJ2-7	CASSVEGGRVEQYF	TGTGCCAGCAGCGTAGAGGGCGGGAGGGTCGAGCAGTACTTC
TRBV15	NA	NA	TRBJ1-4	CATSRAGGDEKLFF	TGTGCCACCAGCAGAGCTGGGGGCGATGAAAAACTGTTTTTT